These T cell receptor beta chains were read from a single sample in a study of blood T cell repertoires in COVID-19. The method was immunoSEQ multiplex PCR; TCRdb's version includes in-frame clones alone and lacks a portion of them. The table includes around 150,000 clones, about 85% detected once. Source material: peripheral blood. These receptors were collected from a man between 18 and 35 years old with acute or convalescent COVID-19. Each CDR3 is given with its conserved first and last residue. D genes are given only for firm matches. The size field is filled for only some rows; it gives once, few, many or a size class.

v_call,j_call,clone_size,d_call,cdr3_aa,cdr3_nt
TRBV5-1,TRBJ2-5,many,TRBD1,CASSLGGQAWETQYF,TGCGCCAGCAGCTTGGGCGGACAGGCATGGGAGACCCAGTACTTC
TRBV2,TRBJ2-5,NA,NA,CASSGDSRETQYF,TGTGCCAGCTCCGGGGACTCCCGCGAGACCCAGTACTTC
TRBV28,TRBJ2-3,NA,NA,CASSLDVSGVGTDTQYF,TGTGCCAGCAGTTTAGACGTTAGCGGTGTCGGCACAGATACGCAGTATTTT
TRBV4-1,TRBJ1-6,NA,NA,CASSQLPGSRFPLHF,TGCGCCAGCAGCCAGTTACCGGGTTCCCGATTCCCCCTCCACTTT
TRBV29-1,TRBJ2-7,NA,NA,CSVGRTADYEQYF,TGCAGCGTCGGGAGGACAGCAGACTACGAGCAGTACTTC
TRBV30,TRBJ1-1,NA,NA,CARRTDNTEAFF,TGTGCCAGGAGGACAGACAACACTGAAGCTTTCTTT
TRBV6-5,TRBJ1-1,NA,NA,CASKGGVNTEAFF,TGTGCCAGCAAAGGGGGAGTGAACACTGAAGCTTTCTTT
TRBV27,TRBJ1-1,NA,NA,CASSLSFRGNTEAFF,TGTGCCAGCAGTTTATCCTTCAGGGGGAACACTGAAGCTTTCTTT
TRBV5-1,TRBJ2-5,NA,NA,CASSHSSQGQETQYF,TGCGCCAGCAGTCACTCCTCACAGGGCCAAGAGACCCAGTACTTC
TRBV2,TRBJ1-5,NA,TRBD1,CASRGTGFRQPQHF,TGTGCCAGCAGAGGGACAGGGTTTCGTCAGCCCCAGCATTTT
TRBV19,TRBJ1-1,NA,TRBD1,CASTQDRMNTEAFF,TGTGCCAGTACCCAGGACAGGATGAACACTGAAGCTTTCTTT
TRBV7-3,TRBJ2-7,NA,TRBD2,CASSLMAGVNNEQYF,TGTGCCAGCAGCTTAATGGCGGGGGTGAATAACGAGCAGTACTTC
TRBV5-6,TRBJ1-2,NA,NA,CASSLPGGGYTF,TGTGCCAGCAGCTTACCGGGTGGTGGCTACACCTTC
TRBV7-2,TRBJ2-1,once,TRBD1,CASSQHQGVEQFF,TGTGCCAGCAGCCAGCATCAGGGGGTTGAGCAGTTCTTC
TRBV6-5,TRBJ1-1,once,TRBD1,CASSSRTGFSTEAFF,TGTGCCAGCAGTTCCCGGACAGGATTTTCCACTGAAGCTTTCTTT
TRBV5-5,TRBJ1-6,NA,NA,CASSLGGSSYNSPLHF,TGTGCCAGCAGCTTGGGAGGGAGCTCCTATAATTCACCCCTCCACTTT
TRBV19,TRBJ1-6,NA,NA,CASSIGQNPYSPLHF,TGTGCCAGTAGTATTGGCCAGAATCCGTATTCACCCCTCCACTTT
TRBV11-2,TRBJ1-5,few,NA,CASSLGYGQPQHF,TGTGCCAGCAGCTTGGGTTACGGGCAGCCCCAGCATTTT
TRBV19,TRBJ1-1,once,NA,CASKQGWANTEAFF,TGTGCCAGCAAACAGGGATGGGCGAACACTGAAGCTTTCTTT
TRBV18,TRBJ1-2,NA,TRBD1,CASSPDRASYTF,TGTGCCAGCTCACCTGACAGGGCGAGCTACACCTTC
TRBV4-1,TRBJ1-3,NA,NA,CASSQARREVSGNTIYF,TGCGCCAGCAGCCAAGCGAGGCGGGAGGTATCTGGAAACACCATATATTTT
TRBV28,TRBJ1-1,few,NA,CASSLYPPRRLTEAFF,TGTGCCAGCAGTTTATACCCCCCTCGCAGGCTCACTGAAGCTTTCTTT
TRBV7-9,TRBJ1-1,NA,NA,CASSLQPGSEAFF,TGTGCCAGCAGCCTCCAGCCAGGCTCCGAAGCTTTCTTT
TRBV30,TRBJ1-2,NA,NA,CAWAPDSLNYGYTF,TGTGCCTGGGCCCCCGACAGTTTAAACTATGGCTACACCTTC